These 22 T cell receptor beta chains were all obtained from the same sample, sequenced in a study of T cell repertoires in cytomegalovirus infection. TCRdb called the reads again in MiXCR, with one record for every CDR3 protein. The sample includes hundreds of thousands of distinct CDR3 sequences, roughly 30% seen only once; the top ten take about an eighth. These receptors are not linked to any known antigen. The material was cultured CD8+ T cells from PBMCs, obtained from culture after CMV antigen stimulation. The origin of the receptors is a human donor in good health (CMV status not recorded). Some clones in this sample may be carry-over from other donors' samples.

V and J are TRBV28 and TRBJ1-2, with D perhaps TRBD1 (5 bases). With 2 bases removed from V and 3 bases from J, the gap between germline ends came to 13 bases. The CDR3 consists of 15 residues. Germline-derived CDR1 and CDR2 are MDHEN and SYDVKM. The CDR3 spells CASSLLQAGDYGYTF. In DNA form, the CDR3 reads TGTGCCAGCAGTTTACTACAGGCCGGGGACTATGGCTACACCTTC.

In this sample, this clonotype turned up a few times. This sequence joins TRBV4-2 and TRBJ2-2; D remains ambiguous. The germline V and J ends were trimmed by 0 bases and 4 bases, with 9 bases remaining between them. Germline loops: CDR1 LGHNA, CDR2 YNFKEQ. The CDR3 is 15 residues long. The CDR3 protein is CASSQDWGGTGELFF. The DNA of the CDR3 is TGTGCCAGCAGCCAAGATTGGGGTGGCACCGGGGAGCTGTTTTTT.

At least ten counts were recorded for this clonotype. The rearrangement joins TRBV7-8 to TRBJ2-1, with D maybe TRBD1 (6 bases). The CDR3 runs 14 residues. The ends were cut back, 2 bases at V and 4 bases at J, with 9 bases in the middle. Germline V gene sequence: CDR1 SGHVS, CDR2 FQNEAQ. CDR3 amino acids: CASSLKGEYNEQFF. The CDR3 nucleotides are TGTGCCAGCAGCTTAAAGGGGGAATACAATGAGCAGTTCTTC.

The rearrangement uses TRBV10-3 and TRBJ2-2, with no clear D. Trimming shortened V by 8 bases and J by 3 bases, and 7 bases separated the two germline ends. This CDR3 spans 12 amino acids. Per the germline V gene, CDR1 is ENHRY and CDR2 is SYGVKD. The CDR3 coding sequence is TGTGCCATCCTTCTATACACCGGGGAGCTGTTTTTT. Its protein product is CAILLYTGELFF.

This chain links TRBV6-5 with TRBJ2-5; TRBD1 is a possible D gene (5 bases). CDR3 size: 14 residues. CDR1 is MNHEY and CDR2 is SVGAGI in the germline V gene. The V gene lost 4 bases and the J gene lost 5 bases, with 14 bases spanning the gap. The CDR3 spells CASSFIQAWETQYF. In nucleotides, the CDR3 is TGTGCCAGCAGTTTCATACAGGCCTGGGAGACCCAGTACTTC.

The chain combines TRBV7-9 with TRBJ1-4, with 8 bases matching TRBD1. Germline-derived CDR1 and CDR2 are SEHNR and FQNEAQ (reference sequence). V shed 6 bases and J 5 bases; nucleotides not matched to a gene: 8. This CDR3 is built from 15 residues. The DNA of the CDR3 is TGTGCCAGCAGTTATACCGGACAGGGCAATGAAAAACTGTTTTTT. It codes for CASSYTGQGNEKLFF.

In regard to this clonotype: The junction and the germline gene differ at one end; a read error may be behind it. This rearrangement joins TRBV29-1 to TRBJ2-6, with 7 bases fitting TRBD1. The CDR3 sequence is 16 residues long. Germline CDR1 reads SQVTM; CDR2 reads ANQGSEA. In nucleotides, the CDR3 is TGCAGCGTAGAAGGGACAGAAAGCTCTGGGGCCAACGTCCTGACTTTC. Residues: CSVEGTESSGANVLTF.

The sample holds a few counts of this clonotype. The CDR3 nucleotides read TGTGCTAGTGGTTTGGTAATGGGCGAGACCCAGTACTTC. The encoded protein is CASGLVMGETQYF. The genes are TRBV12-5 and TRBJ2-5; D remains ambiguous. The CDR3 has 13 residues. Trimming took off 0 bases at V and 5 bases at J, with 7 bases between the two ends. Germline CDR1 LGHNT, CDR2 FRNRAP.

This sequence joins TRBV25-1 and TRBJ1-2; D remains ambiguous. The CDR3 loop spans 14 amino acids. The V and J ends lost 8 bases and 2 bases respectively, with 15 bases between them. Germline V lookup: CDR1 MGHDK, CDR2 SYGVNS. The CDR3 reads CASRKDGPNYGYTF. In nucleotides, the CDR3 is TGTGCCAGCCGAAAGGACGGCCCGAACTATGGCTACACCTTC.

The chain links TRBV27 to TRBJ2-1, with D unclear. Trimming pared 7 bases from V and 3 bases from J, leaving 10 bases between. Germline lookup yields CDR1 MNHEY and CDR2 SMNVEV (reference sequence). The CDR3 is 13 residues long. CDR3 amino acids: CASKVGNYNEQFF. CDR3 coding DNA: TGTGCCAGCAAGGTCGGCAACTACAATGAGCAGTTCTTC.

V and J are TRBV6-2 or TRBV6-3 and TRBJ2-2, with D perhaps TRBD1 (5 bases). The ends were cut back, 8 bases at V and 2 bases at J, with 9 bases in the middle. The germline V gene encodes CDR1 MNHEY and CDR2 SVGEGT. CDR3 size: 13 residues. This CDR3 is CASGAFNTGELFF. As DNA, the CDR3 is TGTGCCAGCGGGGCTTTCAACACCGGGGAGCTGTTTTTT.

The chain employs TRBV4-1 and TRBJ1-4; 7 bases map to TRBD1. V shed 0 bases and J 7 bases; nucleotides not matched to a gene: 8. CDR1 and CDR2 from the germline V gene are MGHRA and YSYEKL. The length of the CDR3 is 16 residues. The CDR3 nucleotides read TGCGCCAGCAGCCAAGAAAGGGGGCAGGGTGTTGAAAAACTGTTTTTT. The encoded protein is CASSQERGQGVEKLFF.

The J gene is TRBJ2-1, the V gene TRBV3-1; 9 nucleotides match TRBD2. CDR1 LGHDT and CDR2 YNNKEL come from the germline V gene (reference sequence). Trimming took 7 bases from V and 10 from J; bases not matched to a gene: 26. The CDR3 runs to 19 residues. The CDR3: CASTVGTSFNLDTMEEQFF. In DNA, the CDR3 is TGTGCCAGCACCGTAGGGACTAGCTTTAATCTCGATACAATGGAGGAGCAGTTCTTC.

The chain couples TRBV7-6 to TRBJ2-7, with D perhaps matching TRBD1 or TRBD2 (6 bases each). The germline V and J ends were trimmed by 5 bases and 7 bases, with 24 bases remaining between them. The length of the CDR3 is 16 residues. The germline CDR1 and CDR2 sequences are SGHVS and FNYEAQ. CDR3: CASSPQGGGPLWEQYF. The CDR3 DNA reads TGTGCCAGCAGCCCTCAAGGTGGGGGGCCTCTCTGGGAGCAGTACTTC. The full variable domain, in which reference TRBV7-6 and TRBJ2-7 provide the parts outside the CDR3, is GAGVSQSPRYKVTKRGQDVALRCDPISGHVSLYWYRQALGQGPEFLTYFNYEAQQDKSGLPNDRFSAERPEGSISTLTIQRTEQRDSAMYRCASSPQGGGPLWEQYFGPGTRLTVT.

The rearrangement links TRBV29-1 to TRBJ2-2; TRBD2 matches at 7 bases. CDR3 length: 15 amino acids. Germline lookup yields CDR1 SQVTM and CDR2 ANQGSEA. V gave up 0 bases and J gave up 1 base; unmatched junction bases: 2. CDR3 sequence (DNA): TGCAGCGTTGAAGAGGCGGGGGAGAACACCGGGGAGCTGTTTTTT. It yields the protein CSVEEAGENTGELFF.

This sequence joins TRBV13 and TRBJ2-6, with 7 bases lining up with TRBD1. Per the germline V gene, CDR1 is PRHDT and CDR2 is FYEKMQ (reference sequence). V shed 5 bases and J 2 bases; nucleotides not matched to a gene: 6. The CDR3 sequence is 16 residues long. The CDR3, as DNA: TGTGCCAGCAGCAACACAGGGGAAACTGGGGCCAACGTCCTGACTTTC. Residues: CASSNTGETGANVLTF.

Only a few counts were recorded for this clonotype. This chain links TRBV7-9 with TRBJ1-4; D gene unclear. Trimming shortened V by 2 bases and J by 8 bases, and 18 bases separated the two germline ends. The CDR3 is 16 residues long. Germline V gene data show CDR1 as SEHNR and CDR2 as FQNEAQ (reference sequence). The CDR3 is CASSLSLIGSSEKLFF. CDR3 DNA: TGTGCCAGCAGCTTAAGCCTAATAGGAAGTAGCGAAAAACTGTTTTTT.

The chain joins TRBV12-3 or TRBV12-4 to TRBJ2-1; perhaps TRBD1 as D (5 bases). This CDR3 contains 15 residues. Deletions cut 6 bases from V and 3 bases from J, with 15 bases between. The CDR3 region is CASRGSEQGYNEQFF. The CDR3, as DNA: TGTGCCAGCAGGGGGTCAGAGCAGGGCTACAATGAGCAGTTCTTC.

The V and J genes are TRBV12-3 or TRBV12-4 and TRBJ2-7; 8 positions match TRBD1. V gave up 1 base and J gave up 2 bases; unmatched junction bases: 4. This CDR3 is built from 15 residues. CDR3 DNA sequence: TGTGCCAGCAGTTTAGGGACAGGGCCAACCTACGAGCAGTACTTC. Translating it yields CASSLGTGPTYEQYF.

This chain links TRBV24-1 with TRBJ2-7; 9 bases align to TRBD1. The CDR3 runs to 19 residues. Looked up from germline, CDR1 is KGHDR and CDR2 is SFDVKD. Trimming removed 3 bases from V and 4 bases from J; junction bases left unmatched: 18. The CDR3 loop is CATSDQPLPNRGLPYEQYV. The CDR3 region has the DNA TGTGCCACCAGTGATCAACCATTACCTAACAGGGGGCTGCCTTACGAGCAGTACGTC.

In the case of this clonotype: One base away lies a much larger clone, so this may be a sequencing read error. The V gene is TRBV5-4, the J gene TRBJ1-2, with a tentative D call TRBD1 (5 bases). The ends were cut back, 2 bases at V and 2 bases at J, with 10 bases in the middle. Germline assignment: CDR1 SGHNT and CDR2 YYREEE (reference sequence). CDR3 length equals 14 residues. Here the CDR3 DNA reads TGTGCCAGCAGCTTAGGGGAGGGGAACTATGGCTACACCTTC. Translated, it gives CASSLGEGNYGYTF.

The chain couples TRBV7-9 to TRBJ2-5; 14 bases map to TRBD2. The CDR3 is 17 amino acids. From germline, CDR1 is SEHNR and CDR2 FQNEAQ (reference sequence). The J segment lost 7 bases and the V segment lost 4 bases, leaving 11 bases of the junction unmatched. CDR3 amino acids: CASSSPGLAGDPRTQYF. The CDR3 DNA follows: TGTGCCAGCAGCTCCCCGGGACTAGCGGGGGACCCCAGGACCCAGTACTTC.